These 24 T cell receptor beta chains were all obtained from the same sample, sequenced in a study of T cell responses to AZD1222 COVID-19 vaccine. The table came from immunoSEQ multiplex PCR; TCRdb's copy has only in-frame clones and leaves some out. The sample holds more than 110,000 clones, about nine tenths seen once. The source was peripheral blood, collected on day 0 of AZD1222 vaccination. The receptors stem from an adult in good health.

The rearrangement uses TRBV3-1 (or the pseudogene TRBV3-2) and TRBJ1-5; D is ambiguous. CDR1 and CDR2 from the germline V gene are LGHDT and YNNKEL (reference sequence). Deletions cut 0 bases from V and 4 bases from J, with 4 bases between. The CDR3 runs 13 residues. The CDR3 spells CASSQDLNQPQHF. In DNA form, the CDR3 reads TGTGCCAGCAGCCAAGATCTTAATCAGCCCCAGCATTTT.

The CDR3 protein is CASSLGAGGSSYNEQFF. DNA of the CDR3: TGTGCCAGCAGCTTAGGAGCGGGGGGGAGCTCCTACAATGAGCAGTTCTTC. The chain carries TRBV7-9 and TRBJ2-1; TRBD2 aligns across 10 bases. CDR3 length: 17 residues. V lost 1 base and J lost 0; bases outside the gene matches: 3. Germline V gene lookup returns CDR1 SEHNR and CDR2 FQNEAQ (reference sequence).

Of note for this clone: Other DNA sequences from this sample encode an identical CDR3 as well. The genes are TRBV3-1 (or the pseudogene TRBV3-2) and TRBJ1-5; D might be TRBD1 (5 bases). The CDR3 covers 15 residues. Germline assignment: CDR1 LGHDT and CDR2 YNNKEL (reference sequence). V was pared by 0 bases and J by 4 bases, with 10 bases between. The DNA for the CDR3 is TGTGCCAGCAGCCAAGACCGCAGGGATAATCAGCCCCAGCATTTT. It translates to CASSQDRRDNQPQHF.

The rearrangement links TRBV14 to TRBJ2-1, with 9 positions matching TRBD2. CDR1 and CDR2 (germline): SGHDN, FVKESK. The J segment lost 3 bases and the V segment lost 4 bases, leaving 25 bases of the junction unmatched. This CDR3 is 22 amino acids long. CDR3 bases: TGTGCCAGCAGCCCCTTTTACTACTCCACCGGGCCGAGCGGGAGGATCTACAATGAGCAGTTCTTC. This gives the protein CASSPFYYSTGPSGRIYNEQFF.

The CDR3 loop is CASSSSEDTQYF. CDR3 nucleotide sequence: TGTGCCAGCAGTAGTTCGGAAGATACGCAGTATTTT. The J gene is TRBJ2-3, the V gene TRBV3-1 (or the pseudogene TRBV3-2); D remains unclear. Germline assignment: CDR1 LGHDT and CDR2 YNNKEL (reference sequence). V was shortened by 6 bases and J by 5 bases, with 9 bases between the two germline ends. The CDR3 totals 12 residues.

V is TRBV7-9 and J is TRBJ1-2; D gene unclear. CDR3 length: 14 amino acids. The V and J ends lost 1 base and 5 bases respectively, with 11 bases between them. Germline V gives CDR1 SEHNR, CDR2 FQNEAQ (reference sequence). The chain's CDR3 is CASSLVPGWYGYTF. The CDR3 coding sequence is TGTGCCAGCAGCTTAGTTCCGGGGTGGTATGGCTACACCTTC.

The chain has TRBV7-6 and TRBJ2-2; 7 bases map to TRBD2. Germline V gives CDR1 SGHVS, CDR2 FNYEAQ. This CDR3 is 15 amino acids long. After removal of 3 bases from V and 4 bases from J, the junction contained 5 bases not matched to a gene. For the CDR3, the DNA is TGTGCCAGCAGCTTTGGGGCGGGAGTCACCGGGGAGCTGTTTTTT. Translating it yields CASSFGAGVTGELFF.

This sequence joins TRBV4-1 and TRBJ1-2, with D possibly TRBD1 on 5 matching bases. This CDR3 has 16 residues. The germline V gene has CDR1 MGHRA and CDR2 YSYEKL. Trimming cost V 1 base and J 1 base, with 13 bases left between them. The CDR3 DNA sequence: TGCGCCAGCAGCCAAGTCCGGGACTCAGATAACTATGGCTACACCTTC. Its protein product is CASSQVRDSDNYGYTF.

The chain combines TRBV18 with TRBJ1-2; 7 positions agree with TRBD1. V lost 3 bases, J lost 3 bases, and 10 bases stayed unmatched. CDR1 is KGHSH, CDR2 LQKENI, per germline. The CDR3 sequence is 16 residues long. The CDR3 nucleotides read TGTGCCAGCTCACCTTACACGTTTCAGGGGGACTATGGCTACACCTTC. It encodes CASSPYTFQGDYGYTF.

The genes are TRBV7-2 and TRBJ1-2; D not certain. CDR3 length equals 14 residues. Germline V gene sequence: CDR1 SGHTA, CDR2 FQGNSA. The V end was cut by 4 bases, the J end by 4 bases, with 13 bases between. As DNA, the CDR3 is TGTGCCAGCAGCTACACGACGGATTTCTATGGCTACACCTTC. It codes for CASSYTTDFYGYTF.

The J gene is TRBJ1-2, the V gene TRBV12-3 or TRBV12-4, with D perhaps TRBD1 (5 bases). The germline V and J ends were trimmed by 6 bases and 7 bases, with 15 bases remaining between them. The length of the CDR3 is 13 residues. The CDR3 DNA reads TGTGCCAGCAGACCCATCCAGGGCTCTGGCTACACCTTC. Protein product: CASRPIQGSGYTF.

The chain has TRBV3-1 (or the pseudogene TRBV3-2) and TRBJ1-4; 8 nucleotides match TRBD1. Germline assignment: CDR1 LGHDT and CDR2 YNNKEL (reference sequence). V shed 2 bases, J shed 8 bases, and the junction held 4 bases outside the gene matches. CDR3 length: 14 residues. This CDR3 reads CASSQTGGAEKLFF. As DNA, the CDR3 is TGTGCCAGCAGCCAAACAGGGGGGGCCGAAAAACTGTTTTTT.

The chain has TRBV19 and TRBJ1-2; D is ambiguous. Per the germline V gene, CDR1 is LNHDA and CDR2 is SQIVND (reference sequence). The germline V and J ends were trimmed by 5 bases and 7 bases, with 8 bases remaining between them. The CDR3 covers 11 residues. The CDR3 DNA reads TGTGCCAGTAGTTTGTTGGCTGGCTACACCTTC. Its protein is CASSLLAGYTF. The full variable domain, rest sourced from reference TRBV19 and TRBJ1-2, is DGGITQSPKYLFRKEGQNVTLSCEQNLNHDAMYWYRQDPGQGLRLIYYSQIVNDFQKGDIAEGYSVSREKKESFPLTVTSAQKNPTAFYLCASSLLAGYTFGSGTRLTVV.

CDR3 nucleotide sequence: TGTGCCAGCAGTTACGGTGGGACAGGTCTTTTGGACGAGCAGTACTTC. It translates to CASSYGGTGLLDEQYF. The J gene is TRBJ2-7, the V gene TRBV6-5, with TRBD1 identical over 8 bases. The germline V gene encodes CDR1 MNHEY and CDR2 SVGAGI. The CDR3 sequence is 16 residues long. With V trimmed by 2 bases and J by 5 bases, 11 bases remained unmatched.

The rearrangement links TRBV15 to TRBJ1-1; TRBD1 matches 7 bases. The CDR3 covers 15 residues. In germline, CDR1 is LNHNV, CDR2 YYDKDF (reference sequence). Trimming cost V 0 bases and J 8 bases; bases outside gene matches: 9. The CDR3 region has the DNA TGTGCCACCAGCAGAGATCAGGTGAGGGGGCCAGAAGCTTTCTTT. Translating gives CATSRDQVRGPEAFF.

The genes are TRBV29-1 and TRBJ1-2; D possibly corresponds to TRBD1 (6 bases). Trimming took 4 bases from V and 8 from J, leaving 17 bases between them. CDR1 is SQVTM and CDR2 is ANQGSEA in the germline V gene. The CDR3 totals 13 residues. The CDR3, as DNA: TGCAGCGTTGCATCTACAGGGAATAGAGGCTACACCTTC. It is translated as CSVASTGNRGYTF.

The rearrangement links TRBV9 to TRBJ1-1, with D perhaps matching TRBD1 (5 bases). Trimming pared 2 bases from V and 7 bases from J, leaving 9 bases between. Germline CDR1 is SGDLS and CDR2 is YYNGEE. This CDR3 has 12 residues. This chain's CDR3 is CASSVQGGEAFF. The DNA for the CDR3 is TGTGCCAGCAGCGTGCAGGGAGGTGAAGCTTTCTTT.

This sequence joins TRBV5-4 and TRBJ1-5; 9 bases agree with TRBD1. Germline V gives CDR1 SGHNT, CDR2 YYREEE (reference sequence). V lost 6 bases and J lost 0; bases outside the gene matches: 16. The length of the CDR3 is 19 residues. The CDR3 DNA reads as TGTGCCAGCACTGGGCGGGAAGGACAGGGGCCCTATAGCAATCAGCCCCAGCATTTT. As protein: CASTGREGQGPYSNQPQHF. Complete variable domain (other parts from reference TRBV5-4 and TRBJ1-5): ETGVTQSPTHLIKTRGQQVTLRCSSQSGHNTVSWYQQALGQGPQFIFQYYREEENGRGNFPPRFSGLQFPNYSSELNVNALELDDSALYLCASTGREGQGPYSNQPQHFGDGTRLSIL.

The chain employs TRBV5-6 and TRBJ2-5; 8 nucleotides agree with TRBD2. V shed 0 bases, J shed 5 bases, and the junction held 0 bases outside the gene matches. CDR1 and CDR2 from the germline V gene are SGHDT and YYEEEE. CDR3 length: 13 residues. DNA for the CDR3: TGTGCCAGCAGCTTGGAGCGGGGGGAGACCCAGTACTTC. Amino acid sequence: CASSLERGETQYF.

CDR3: CASRTGSNQPQHF. The CDR3 DNA reads as TGTGCCAGCCGTACGGGAAGCAATCAGCCCCAGCATTTT. The chain carries TRBV6-5 and TRBJ1-5; D gene unclear. Trimming shortened V by 8 bases and J by 1 base, and 9 bases separated the two germline ends. CDR1 MNHEY and CDR2 SVGAGI come from the germline V gene. The CDR3 length is 13 residues.

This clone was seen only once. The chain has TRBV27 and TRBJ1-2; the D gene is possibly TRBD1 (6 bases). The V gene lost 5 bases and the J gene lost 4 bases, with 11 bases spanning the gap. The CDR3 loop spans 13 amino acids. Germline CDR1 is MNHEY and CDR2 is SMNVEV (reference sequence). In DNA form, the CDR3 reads TGTGCCAGCAGTCCCCGGACAGCCTATGGCTACACCTTC. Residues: CASSPRTAYGYTF.

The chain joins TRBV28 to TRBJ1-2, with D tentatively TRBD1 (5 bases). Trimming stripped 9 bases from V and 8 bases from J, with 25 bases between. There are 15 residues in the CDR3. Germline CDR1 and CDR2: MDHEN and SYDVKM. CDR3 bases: TGTGCCAGTAGTAAAGAAGGGGTTACTGTCGGCGGCTACACCTTC. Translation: CASSKEGVTVGGYTF.

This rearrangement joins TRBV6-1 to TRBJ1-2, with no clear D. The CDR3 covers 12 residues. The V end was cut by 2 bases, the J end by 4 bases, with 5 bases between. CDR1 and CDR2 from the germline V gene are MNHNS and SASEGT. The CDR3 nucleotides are TGTGCCAGCAGTGAAACAGCCTATGGCTACACCTTC. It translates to CASSETAYGYTF.

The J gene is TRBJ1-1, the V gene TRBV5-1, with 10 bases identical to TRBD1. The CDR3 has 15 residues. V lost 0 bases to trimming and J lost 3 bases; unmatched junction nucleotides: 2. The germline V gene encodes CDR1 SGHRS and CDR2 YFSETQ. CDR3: CASSLGGTGDTEAFF. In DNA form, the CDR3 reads TGCGCCAGCAGCTTGGGCGGGACAGGGGACACTGAAGCTTTCTTT.